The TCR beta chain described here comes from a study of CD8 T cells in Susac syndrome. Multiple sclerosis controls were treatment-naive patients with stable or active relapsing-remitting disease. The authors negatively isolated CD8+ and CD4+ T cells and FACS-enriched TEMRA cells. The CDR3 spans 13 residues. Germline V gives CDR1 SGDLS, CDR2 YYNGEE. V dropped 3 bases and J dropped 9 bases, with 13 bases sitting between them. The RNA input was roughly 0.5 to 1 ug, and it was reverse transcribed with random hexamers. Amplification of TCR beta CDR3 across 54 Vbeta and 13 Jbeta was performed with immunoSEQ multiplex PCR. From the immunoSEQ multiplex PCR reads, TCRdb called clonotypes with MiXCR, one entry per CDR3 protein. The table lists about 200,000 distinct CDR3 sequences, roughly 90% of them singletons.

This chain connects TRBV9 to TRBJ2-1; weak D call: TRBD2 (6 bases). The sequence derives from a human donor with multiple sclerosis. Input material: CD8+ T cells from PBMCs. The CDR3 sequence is CASSGWGGGEQFF. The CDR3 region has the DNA TGTGCCAGCAGCGGTTGGGGAGGTGGTGAGCAGTTCTTC.